The 27 T cell receptor beta chains presented below share a single source sample, sequenced in a study of relationships among human T cell subsets. From mRNA, alpha and beta CDR3 regions were amplified using semiquantitative ARM-PCR. In ARM-PCR, communal superprimers followed tagged nested gene-specific primers for exponential amplification. TCRdb reprocessed the multiplex PCR reads with MiXCR, giving one entry per CDR3 protein. The sample comprises approximately 15,000 distinct CDR3 sequences, around two thirds of which are singletons, and around 30% rests with the top ten. The specimen sequenced was total T cells sorted from blood. The receptor set was obtained from a man aged 35 to 55 in good health.

This clonotype has just a few counts. CDR3 sequence: CASSAPRGVHSPLHF. CDR3 sequence (DNA): TGTGCCAGCAGCGCCCCCCGGGGGGTGCATTCACCCCTCCACTTT. The chain uses TRBV13 and TRBJ1-6, with D tentatively TRBD1 (5 bases). Deletions cut 5 bases from V and 8 bases from J, with 16 bases between. In germline, CDR1 is PRHDT, CDR2 FYEKMQ (reference sequence). The CDR3 has 15 residues.

J is TRBJ2-7 and V is TRBV12-3 or TRBV12-4; no firm D call. The V and J ends lost 8 bases and 1 base respectively, with 12 bases between them. This CDR3 spans 13 amino acids. The CDR3 spells CASRPGPSYEQYF. CDR3 sequence (DNA): TGTGCCAGCCGCCCCGGACCTTCCTACGAGCAGTACTTC.

The rearrangement links TRBV28 to TRBJ2-7; 8 bases match TRBD1. V dropped 4 bases and J dropped 2; count of bases not matched to a gene: 4. The CDR3 spans 14 residues. Germline V gene data show CDR1 as MDHEN and CDR2 as SYDVKM. CDR3 protein: CASSSRTGTYEQYF. As DNA, the CDR3 is TGTGCCAGCAGTTCACGGACAGGGACCTACGAGCAGTACTTC. Based on the CDR3 plus reference TRBV28 and TRBJ2-7, the full variable domain is DVKVTQSSRYLVKRTGEKVFLECVQDMDHENMFWYRQDPGLGLRLIYFSYDVKMKEKGDIPEGYSVSREKKERFSLILESASTNQTSMYLCASSSRTGTYEQYFGPGTRLTVT.

The count of this clonotype is one. Germline and junction disagree at one end, which may indicate a read error. The V and J genes are TRBV2 and TRBJ1-1; D not resolved. Germline V lookup: CDR1 SNHLY, CDR2 FYNNEI. This CDR3 spans 14 amino acids. The CDR3 DNA is TGTGCCAGCAGTCGCCTCGTTCAGAACATTGAAGCTTTCTTT. The encoded protein is CASSRLVQNIEAFF.

The sample holds a few counts of this clonotype. The chain uses TRBV27 and TRBJ1-2; 7 bases line up with TRBD1. The CDR3 is made up of 13 amino acids. V shed 5 bases and J 4 bases; nucleotides not matched to a gene: 4. CDR1 is MNHEY and CDR2 is SMNVEV in the germline V gene (reference sequence). CDR3 loop: CASSPGTVYGYTF. The CDR3 DNA follows: TGTGCCAGCAGTCCGGGGACAGTCTATGGCTACACCTTC.

In regard to this clonotype: One end of the junction is discordant with germline, which a read error may explain. In DNA form, the CDR3 reads TGTGCCCGCAGACGGACAGGGGTGAACACCGGGGAGCTGTTTTTT. It yields the protein CARRRTGVNTGELFF. This chain links TRBV28 with TRBJ2-2; TRBD1 matches 9 bases. Germline V lookup: CDR1 MDHEN, CDR2 SYDVKM. The CDR3 covers 15 residues.

The chain carries TRBV28 and TRBJ2-2; D might be TRBD1 or TRBD2, each matching 5 bases. V was clipped by 3 bases and J by 4 bases, with 6 bases between them. This CDR3 is 13 amino acids long. Germline V gene lookup returns CDR1 MDHEN and CDR2 SYDVKM. The CDR3 is CASSFGGTGELFF. The CDR3 region has the DNA TGTGCCAGCAGTTTTGGGGGCACCGGGGAGCTGTTTTTT.

This clonotype was seen only a few times. The genes are TRBV30 and TRBJ2-7; D unclear. This CDR3 region has 13 residues. Germline-derived CDR1 and CDR2 are GTSNPN and SVGIG (reference sequence). Between the trimmed V and J ends, which lost 4 bases and 6 bases, there was a span of 16 bases. CDR3 residues: CAWNISPSSEQYF. In DNA form, the CDR3 reads TGTGCCTGGAACATTTCTCCTTCTTCCGAGCAGTACTTC.

The chain has TRBV7-3 and TRBJ2-3, with 11 positions matching TRBD2. Looked up from germline, CDR1 is SGHTA and CDR2 is FQGTGA. The CDR3 contains 16 residues. Germline trimming cut 5 bases from V and 3 bases from J; bases unmatched to any gene: 7. This CDR3 is CASSIRASGRTDTQYF. The CDR3 region has the DNA TGTGCCAGCAGCATTAGGGCTAGCGGGAGGACAGATACGCAGTATTTT.

The V gene is TRBV4-1, the J gene TRBJ2-7; D unresolved. Looked up from germline, CDR1 is MGHRA and CDR2 is YSYEKL. V was clipped by 1 base and J by 8 bases, with 9 bases between them. The CDR3 totals 12 residues. The CDR3 is CASSQGSTQQYF. CDR3 DNA sequence: TGCGCCAGCAGCCAAGGGTCTACGCAGCAGTACTTC.

The table lists this clonotype with a few counts. The V call is TRBV10-2, the J call TRBJ1-3; D is unresolved. V gave up 7 bases and J gave up 0 bases, with 10 bases separating them. The length of the CDR3 is 14 residues. The germline gives CDR1 WSHSY, CDR2 SAAADI. The CDR3 nucleotides are TGCGCCAGCACGGCGACGCTCTCTGGAAACACCATATATTTT. Translation gives CASTATLSGNTIYF.

This clonotype has just a few counts. V is TRBV5-1 and J is TRBJ2-5, with TRBD2 matching over 10 bases. The CDR3 runs 16 residues. V trimming: 2 bases; J trimming: 5 bases; junction bases outside the gene matches: 9. Germline values: CDR1 SGHRS, CDR2 YFSETQ. CDR3 DNA sequence: TGCGCCAGCAGCTTAGGGACTAGCGTGTCTGGGGAGACCCAGTACTTC. Its translation is CASSLGTSVSGETQYF. Full variable domain (outside the CDR3, taken from reference TRBV5-1 and TRBJ2-5): KAGVTQTPRYLIKTRGQQVTLSCSPISGHRSVSWYQQTPGQGLQFLFEYFSETQRNKGNFPGRFSGRQFSNSRSEMNVSTLELGDSALYLCASSLGTSVSGETQYFGPGTRLLVL.

The chain employs TRBV6-6 and TRBJ2-3; maybe TRBD2 (6 bases). CDR1 and CDR2 (germline): MNHNY, SVGAGI (reference sequence). The CDR3 loop spans 19 amino acids. V lost 0 bases, J lost 0 bases, and 19 bases lay in between. DNA of the CDR3: TGTGCCAGCAGTTACTCTTCTGGGAGGTGGGGACTTAGCACAGATACGCAGTATTTT. Translating gives CASSYSSGRWGLSTDTQYF.

The chain employs TRBV18 and TRBJ1-5; unclear D gene. V lost 3 bases and J lost 2, with 8 bases in between. This CDR3 contains 14 residues. CDR1 is KGHSH, CDR2 LQKENI, per germline. The CDR3 nucleotides are TGTGCCAGCTCACCGAATTCTCGCAATCAGCCCCAGCATTTT. Translation gives CASSPNSRNQPQHF.

V is TRBV18 and J is TRBJ1-1, with a tentative D call TRBD1 (5 bases). Germline V gives CDR1 KGHSH, CDR2 LQKENI. V was trimmed by 1 base and J by 4 bases, leaving 7 bases between them. This CDR3 is 13 amino acids long. The CDR3 DNA reads TGTGCCAGCTCACCACAGGGGACCACTGAAGCTTTCTTT. Its translation is CASSPQGTTEAFF.

This sequence joins TRBV20-1 and TRBJ2-3; perhaps TRBD1 as D (6 bases). Trimming removed 1 base from V and 1 base from J, with 9 bases in between. Germline V gene lookup returns CDR1 DFQATT and CDR2 SNEGSKA (reference sequence). The CDR3 is made up of 14 amino acids. CDR3 in DNA: TGCAGTGCTAGAGCCCGGACAGGCACAGATACGCAGTATTTT. Amino acid sequence: CSARARTGTDTQYF.

The CDR3 loop reads CAWSAGTSGVNEQFF. DNA of the CDR3: TGTGCCTGGAGCGCCGGGACTAGCGGGGTTAATGAGCAGTTCTTC. This chain connects TRBV30 to TRBJ2-1, with 13 bases identical to TRBD2. The CDR3 is 15 residues long. Trimming took 3 bases from V and 7 from J; bases not matched to a gene: 6. The germline gives CDR1 GTSNPN, CDR2 SVGIG (reference sequence).

This chain uses TRBV5-1 with TRBJ1-3; D unresolved. From germline, CDR1 is SGHRS and CDR2 YFSETQ. Trimming stripped 0 bases from V and 1 base from J, with 8 bases between. The CDR3 has 15 residues. The CDR3 coding sequence is TGCGCCAGCAGCTTGGGGGGAGGATCTGGAAACACCATATATTTT. Its protein is CASSLGGGSGNTIYF.

A note on this clonotype: One end of the junction varies from germline; a read error may be responsible. J is TRBJ2-7 and V is TRBV5-5; maybe TRBD1 (6 bases). The CDR3 is made up of 16 amino acids. Per the germline V gene, CDR1 is SGHKS and CDR2 is YYEKEE (reference sequence). The CDR3 nucleotides are TGTGCCAGCAGCCGCGCCCCCGGGACATTCTCCCACGAGCAGTACTTC. Its protein is CASSRAPGTFSHEQYF.

This chain joins TRBV7-8 and TRBJ2-1; TRBD2 aligns across 9 bases. Losses at the gene ends were 1 base for V and 7 bases for J; bases not matched to a gene: 5. Germline-derived CDR1 and CDR2 are SGHVS and FQNEAQ. The CDR3 length is 15 residues. As DNA, the CDR3 is TGTGCCAGCAGCTTAGACCTAGCGGGGCCGAATGAGCAGTTCTTC. It is translated as CASSLDLAGPNEQFF.

This clonotype was detected a few times. The chain carries TRBV11-2 and TRBJ1-5; D remains ambiguous. Germline CDR1 reads SGHAT; CDR2 reads FQNNGV. This CDR3 region has 13 residues. The V gene lost 5 bases and the J gene lost 6 bases, with 11 bases spanning the gap. The CDR3 sequence is CASSRKAGQPQHF. The DNA of the CDR3 is TGTGCCAGCAGCCGAAAAGCGGGTCAGCCCCAGCATTTT.

CDR3 region: CSAPATGVSYNEQFF. The CDR3 DNA reads TGCAGTGCTCCAGCGACAGGGGTCTCCTACAATGAGCAGTTCTTC. V and J are TRBV20-1 and TRBJ2-7, with TRBD1 matching 8 bases. Gene TRBJ2-1 matches the end of the DNA better, so the J call may be wrong. The germline gives CDR1 DFQATT, CDR2 SNEGSKA (reference sequence). The CDR3 is made up of 15 amino acids.

This clonotype occurred a few times. The chain joins TRBV21-1 to TRBJ2-3; the tabulated D call, TRBD2, remains unverified against the DNA. TRBV21-1 is termed a pseudogene. This CDR3 spans 19 amino acids. CDR3 coding DNA: TGTGCCAGCAGCTCCGACCCCCTAATGACTAGCGGGGGGACAGATACGCAGTATTTT. This codes for CASSSDPLMTSGGTDTQYF.

CDR3 bases: TGTGCCAGCAGTCCCTACAGGGGGAATGGGACTGAAGCTTTCTTT. This codes for CASSPYRGNGTEAFF. The J gene is TRBJ1-1, the V gene TRBV25-1; 8 bases agree with TRBD1. With V trimmed by 5 bases and J by 5 bases, 10 bases remained unmatched. The CDR3 covers 15 residues. Germline-derived CDR1 and CDR2 are MGHDK and SYGVNS.

Here the CDR3 DNA reads TGTGCCTGGAGTTCCGGCCGAACCTACGAGCAGTACTTC. Translation: CAWSSGRTYEQYF. This sequence joins TRBV30 and TRBJ2-7; D is uncertain. From germline, CDR1 is GTSNPN and CDR2 SVGIG (reference sequence). Trimming shortened V by 2 bases and J by 2 bases, and 10 bases separated the two germline ends. CDR3 length: 13 amino acids.

CDR3 coding DNA: TGTGCCAGCGGGGGACAGGGAACCTACAATGAGCAGTTCTTC. As protein: CASGGQGTYNEQFF. The chain uses TRBV11-2 and TRBJ2-1, with 9 bases matching TRBD1. The germline CDR1 and CDR2 sequences are SGHAT and FQNNGV. The CDR3 sequence is 14 residues long. The V segment lost 8 bases and the J segment 2 bases; nucleotides outside the gene matches: 4.

The chain is built from TRBV11-2 and TRBJ1-2; D might be TRBD1 (6 bases). Germline values: CDR1 SGHAT, CDR2 FQNNGV. V dropped 4 bases and J dropped 4 bases, with 10 bases sitting between them. CDR3 length equals 13 residues. For the CDR3, the DNA is TGTGCCAGCAGCTCGGCAGGGGTCTATGGCTACACCTTC. Encoded protein: CASSSAGVYGYTF.